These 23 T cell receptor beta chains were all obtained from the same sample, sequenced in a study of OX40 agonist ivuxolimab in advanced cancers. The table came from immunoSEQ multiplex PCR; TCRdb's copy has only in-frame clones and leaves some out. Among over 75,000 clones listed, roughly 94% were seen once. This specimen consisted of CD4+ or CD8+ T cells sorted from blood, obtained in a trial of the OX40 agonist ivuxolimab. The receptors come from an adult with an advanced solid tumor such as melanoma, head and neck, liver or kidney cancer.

The CDR3 spells CASSPTGGHYEQYF. CDR3 in DNA: TGTGCCAGCAGCCCAACGGGGGGACACTACGAGCAGTACTTC. J is TRBJ2-7 and V is TRBV7-3; tentatively, D is TRBD2 (7 bases). The CDR3 totals 14 residues. CDR1 is SGHTA and CDR2 is FQGTGA in the germline V gene. Trimming removed 5 bases from V and 3 bases from J, with 14 bases in between. The complete variable domain, with remaining parts taken from reference TRBV7-3 and TRBJ2-7, reads GAGVSQTPSNKVTEKGKYVELRCDPISGHTALYWYRQSLGQGPEFLIYFQGTGAADDSGLPNDRFFAVRPEGSVSTLKIQRTERGDSAVYLCASSPTGGHYEQYFGPGTRLTVT.

The CDR3 DNA sequence: TGTGCCAGCAGCCCGGGGGACAGTCCCTACGAGCAGTACTTC. Protein product: CASSPGDSPYEQYF. The chain recombines TRBV5-6 with TRBJ2-7, with TRBD1 as a possible D gene (7 bases). This CDR3 has 14 residues. Germline CDR1 is SGHDT and CDR2 is YYEEEE. The V and J ends lost 4 bases and 2 bases respectively, with 13 bases between them.

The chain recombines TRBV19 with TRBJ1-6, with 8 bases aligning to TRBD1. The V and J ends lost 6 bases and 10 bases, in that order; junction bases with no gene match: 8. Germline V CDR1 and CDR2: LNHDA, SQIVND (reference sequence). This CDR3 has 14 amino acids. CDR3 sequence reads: CASSPGQGGSPLHF. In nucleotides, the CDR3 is TGTGCCAGTAGCCCAGGACAGGGTGGGTCACCCCTCCACTTT.

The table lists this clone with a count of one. The CDR3 DNA reads as TGTGCCAGTAGTATAGACAGGGGTTCAGATCAGCCCCAGCATTTT. It encodes CASSIDRGSDQPQHF. The V and J genes are TRBV19 and TRBJ1-5, with D maybe TRBD1 (6 bases). The CDR3 loop spans 15 amino acids. V lost 0 bases and J 5 bases, leaving 11 bases between the germline ends. CDR1 is LNHDA and CDR2 is SQIVND in the germline V gene (reference sequence).

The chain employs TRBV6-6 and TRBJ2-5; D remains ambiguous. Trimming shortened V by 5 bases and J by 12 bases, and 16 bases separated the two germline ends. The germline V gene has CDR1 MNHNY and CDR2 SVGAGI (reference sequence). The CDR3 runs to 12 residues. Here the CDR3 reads CASSPDHYTEYF. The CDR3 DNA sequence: TGTGCCAGCAGTCCAGACCATTACACCGAGTACTTC.

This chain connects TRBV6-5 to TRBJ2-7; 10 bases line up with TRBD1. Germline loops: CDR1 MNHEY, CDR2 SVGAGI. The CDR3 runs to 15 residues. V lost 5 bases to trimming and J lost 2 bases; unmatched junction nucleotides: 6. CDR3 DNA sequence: TGTGCCAGCAGTGCCGGGACAGGGGATCCCTACGAGCAGTACTTC. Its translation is CASSAGTGDPYEQYF.

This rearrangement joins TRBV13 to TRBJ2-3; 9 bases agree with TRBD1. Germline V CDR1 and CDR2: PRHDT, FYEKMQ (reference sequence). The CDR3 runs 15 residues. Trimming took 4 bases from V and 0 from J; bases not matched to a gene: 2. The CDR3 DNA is TGTGCCAGCAGCTCGGGACAGGGAAGCACAGATACGCAGTATTTT. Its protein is CASSSGQGSTDTQYF. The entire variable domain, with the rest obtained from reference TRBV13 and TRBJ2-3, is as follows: AAGVIQSPRHLIKEKRETATLKCYPIPRHDTVYWYQQGPGQDPQFLISFYEKMQSDKGSIPDRFSAQQFSDYHSELNMSSLELGDSALYFCASSSGQGSTDTQYFGPGTRLTVL.

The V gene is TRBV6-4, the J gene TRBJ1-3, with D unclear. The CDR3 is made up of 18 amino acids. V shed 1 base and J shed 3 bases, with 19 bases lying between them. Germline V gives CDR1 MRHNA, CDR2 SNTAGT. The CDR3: CASSDYRVMGFCGNTIYF. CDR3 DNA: TGTGCCAGCAGTGACTACCGAGTTATGGGGTTCTGTGGAAACACCATATATTTT.

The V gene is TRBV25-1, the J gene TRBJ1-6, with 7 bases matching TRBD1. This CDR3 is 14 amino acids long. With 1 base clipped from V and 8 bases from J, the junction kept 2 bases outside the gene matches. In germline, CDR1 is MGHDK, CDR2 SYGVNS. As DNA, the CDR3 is TGTGCCAGCAGTGAATGGCAGGGGGATTCACCCCTCCACTTT. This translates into CASSEWQGDSPLHF. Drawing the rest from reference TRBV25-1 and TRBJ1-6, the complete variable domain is EADIYQTPRYLVIGTGKKITLECSQTMGHDKMYWYQQDPGMELHLIHYSYGVNSTEKGDLSSESTVSRIRTEHFPLTLESARPSHTSQYLCASSEWQGDSPLHFGNGTRLTVT.

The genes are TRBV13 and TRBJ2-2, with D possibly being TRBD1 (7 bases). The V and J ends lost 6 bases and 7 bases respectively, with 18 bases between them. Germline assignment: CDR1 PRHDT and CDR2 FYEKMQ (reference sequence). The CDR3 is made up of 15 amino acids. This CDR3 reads CASSPPDREVGELFF. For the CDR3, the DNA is TGTGCCAGCAGTCCCCCAGACAGGGAGGTCGGGGAGCTGTTTTTT.

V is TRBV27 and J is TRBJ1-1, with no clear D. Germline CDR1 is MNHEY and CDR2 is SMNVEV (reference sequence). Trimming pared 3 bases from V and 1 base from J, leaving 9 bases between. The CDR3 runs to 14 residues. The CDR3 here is CASSFRGPNTEAFF. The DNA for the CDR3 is TGTGCCAGCAGTTTTCGCGGCCCGAACACTGAAGCTTTCTTT.

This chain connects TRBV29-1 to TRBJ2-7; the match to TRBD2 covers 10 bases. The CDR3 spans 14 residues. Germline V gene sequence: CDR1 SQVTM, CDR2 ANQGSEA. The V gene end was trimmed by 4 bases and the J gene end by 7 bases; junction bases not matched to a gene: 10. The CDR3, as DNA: TGCAGCGTTGCTAGCGGGAGTGGTGCAGGGGAGCAGTACTTC. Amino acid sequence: CSVASGSGAGEQYF.

The CDR3 region is CASSSTVTRRSSYEQYF. For the CDR3, the DNA is TGTGCCAGCAGCTCCACCGTCACCCGAAGGTCTTCCTACGAGCAGTACTTC. V is TRBV7-9 and J is TRBJ2-7; D gene ambiguous. CDR3 length: 17 residues. In germline, CDR1 is SEHNR, CDR2 FQNEAQ (reference sequence). V was clipped by 4 bases and J by 1 base, with 20 bases between them.

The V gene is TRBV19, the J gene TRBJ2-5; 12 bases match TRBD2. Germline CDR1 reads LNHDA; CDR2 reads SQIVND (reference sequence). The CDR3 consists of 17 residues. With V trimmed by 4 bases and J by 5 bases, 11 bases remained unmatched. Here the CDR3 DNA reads TGTGCCAGTAGTACCGCTCTACTAGCGGGAGGATTGGAGACCCAGTACTTC. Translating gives CASSTALLAGGLETQYF.

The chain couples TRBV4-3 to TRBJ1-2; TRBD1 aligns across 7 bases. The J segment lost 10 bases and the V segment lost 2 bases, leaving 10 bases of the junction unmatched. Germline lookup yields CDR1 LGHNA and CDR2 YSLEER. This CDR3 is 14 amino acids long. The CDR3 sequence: CASSQLRQGGFYTF. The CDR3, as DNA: TGCGCCAGCAGCCAACTTAGACAGGGAGGTTTCTACACCTTC.

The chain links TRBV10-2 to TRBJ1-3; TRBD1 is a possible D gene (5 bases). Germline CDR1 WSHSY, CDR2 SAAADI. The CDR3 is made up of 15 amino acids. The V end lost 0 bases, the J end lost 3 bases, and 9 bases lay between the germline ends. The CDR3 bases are TGCGCCAGCAGTGAGTCTTCGGGGGTTGGAAACACCATATATTTT. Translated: CASSESSGVGNTIYF.

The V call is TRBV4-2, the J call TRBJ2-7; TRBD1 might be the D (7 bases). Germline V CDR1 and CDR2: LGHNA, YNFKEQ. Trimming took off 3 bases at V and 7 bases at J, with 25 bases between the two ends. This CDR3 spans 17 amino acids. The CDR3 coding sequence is TGTGCCAGCAGCCAGGCAAATGCGGGACAGTATAAAGGGGAGCAGTACTTC. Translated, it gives CASSQANAGQYKGEQYF.

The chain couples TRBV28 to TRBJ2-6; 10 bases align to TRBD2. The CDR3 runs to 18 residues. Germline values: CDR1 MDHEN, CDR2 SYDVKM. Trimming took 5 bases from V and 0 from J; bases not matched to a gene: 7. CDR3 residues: CASSPQRGGSSGANVLTF. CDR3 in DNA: TGTGCCAGCAGTCCTCAGCGGGGGGGAAGCTCTGGGGCCAACGTCCTGACTTTC. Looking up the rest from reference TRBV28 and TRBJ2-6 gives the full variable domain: DVKVTQSSRYLVKRTGEKVFLECVQDMDHENMFWYRQDPGLGLRLIYFSYDVKMKEKGDIPEGYSVSREKKERFSLILESASTNQTSMYLCASSPQRGGSSGANVLTFGAGSRLTVL.

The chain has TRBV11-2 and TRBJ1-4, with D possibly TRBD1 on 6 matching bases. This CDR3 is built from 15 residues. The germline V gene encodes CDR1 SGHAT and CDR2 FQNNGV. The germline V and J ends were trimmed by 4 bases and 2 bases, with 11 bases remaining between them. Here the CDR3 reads CASSYRGRTNEKLFF. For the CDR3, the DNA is TGTGCCAGCAGCTATCGGGGGCGGACTAATGAAAAACTGTTTTTT.

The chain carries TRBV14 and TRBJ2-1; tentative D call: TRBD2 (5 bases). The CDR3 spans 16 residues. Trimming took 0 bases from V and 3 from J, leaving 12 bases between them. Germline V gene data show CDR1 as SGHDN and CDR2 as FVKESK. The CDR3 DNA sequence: TGTGCCAGCAGCCAAGATGGAGCGGAATACTACAATGAGCAGTTCTTC. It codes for CASSQDGAEYYNEQFF.

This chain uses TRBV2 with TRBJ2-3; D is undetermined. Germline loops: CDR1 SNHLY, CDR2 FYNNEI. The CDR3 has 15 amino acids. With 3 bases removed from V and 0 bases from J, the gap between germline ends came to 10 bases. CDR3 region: CASSEAPFSTDTQYF. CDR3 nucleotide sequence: TGTGCCAGCAGTGAGGCCCCCTTTAGCACAGATACGCAGTATTTT.

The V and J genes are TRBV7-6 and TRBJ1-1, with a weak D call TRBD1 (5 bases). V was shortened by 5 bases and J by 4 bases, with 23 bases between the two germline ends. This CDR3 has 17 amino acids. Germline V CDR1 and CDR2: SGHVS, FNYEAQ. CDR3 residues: CASSPKGGTRRGTEAFF. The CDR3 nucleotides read TGTGCCAGCAGCCCCAAAGGAGGTACTAGGAGGGGCACTGAAGCTTTCTTT.

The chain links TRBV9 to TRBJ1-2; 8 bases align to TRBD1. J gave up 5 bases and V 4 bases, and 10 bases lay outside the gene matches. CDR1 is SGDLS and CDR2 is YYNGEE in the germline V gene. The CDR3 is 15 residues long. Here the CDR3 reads CASSPQDRDRYGYTF. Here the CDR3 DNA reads TGTGCCAGCAGCCCTCAGGACAGGGATCGGTATGGCTACACCTTC. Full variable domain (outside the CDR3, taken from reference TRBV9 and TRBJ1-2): DSGVTQTPKHLITATGQRVTLRCSPRSGDLSVYWYQQSLDQGLQFLIQYYNGEERAKGNILERFSAQQFPDLHSELNLSSLELGDSALYFCASSPQDRDRYGYTFGSGTRLTVV.